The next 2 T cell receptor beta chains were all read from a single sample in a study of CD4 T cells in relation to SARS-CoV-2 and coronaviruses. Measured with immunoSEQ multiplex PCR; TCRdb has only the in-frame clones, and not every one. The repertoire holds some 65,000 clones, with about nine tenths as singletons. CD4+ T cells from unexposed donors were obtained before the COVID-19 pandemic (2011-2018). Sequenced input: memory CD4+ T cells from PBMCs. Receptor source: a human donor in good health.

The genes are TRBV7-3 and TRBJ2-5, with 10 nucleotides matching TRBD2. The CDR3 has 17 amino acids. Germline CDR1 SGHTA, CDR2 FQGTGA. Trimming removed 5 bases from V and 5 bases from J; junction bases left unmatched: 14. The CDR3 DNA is TGTGCCAGCAGCAGCCTAGGATTAGCGGGGGGCGGGGAGACCCAGTACTTC. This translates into CASSSLGLAGGGETQYF.

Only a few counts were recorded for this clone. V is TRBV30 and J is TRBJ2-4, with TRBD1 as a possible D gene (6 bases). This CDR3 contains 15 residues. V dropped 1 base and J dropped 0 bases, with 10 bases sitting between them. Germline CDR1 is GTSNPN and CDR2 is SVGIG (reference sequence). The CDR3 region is CAWSGQVLAKNIQYF. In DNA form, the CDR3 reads TGTGCCTGGAGTGGACAGGTCCTAGCCAAAAACATTCAGTACTTC.